These 25 T cell receptor beta chains share one sample of origin, sequenced in a study of blood T cell repertoires in COVID-19. The method was immunoSEQ multiplex PCR; TCRdb's version includes in-frame clones alone and lacks a portion of them. The sample yields approximately 250,000 clones, 84% seen once. What was sequenced was peripheral blood. The receptors were gathered from a woman aged 40 to 55 who had recovered from COVID-19.

The V gene is TRBV2, the J gene TRBJ1-2, with 10 bases that match TRBD1. Germline V gene sequence: CDR1 SNHLY, CDR2 FYNNEI. Trimming at V came to 2 bases and at J to 4 bases, leaving 10 bases not matched to a gene. The CDR3 is 17 residues long. CDR3 DNA: TGTGCCAGCAGTGAAACTAAAAGGACAGGGGGTGGCTATGGCTACACCTTC. It translates to CASSETKRTGGGYGYTF.

This clone was detected once. V usage is TRBV7-2 and J usage is TRBJ2-3; no clear D. The CDR3 has 14 residues. Germline loops: CDR1 SGHTA, CDR2 FQGNSA. V dropped 2 bases and J dropped 0 bases, with 6 bases sitting between them. CDR3 region: CASSLFISTDTQYF. Here the CDR3 DNA reads TGTGCCAGCAGCTTATTTATTAGCACAGATACGCAGTATTTT.

On this clone itself: At one end, the junction sequence differs from germline, possibly due to a read error. V usage is TRBV7-7 and J usage is TRBJ2-1; TRBD2 is a possible D gene (5 bases). Germline lookup yields CDR1 SSHAT and CDR2 FNYEAQ (reference sequence). The CDR3 is made up of 15 amino acids. CDR3 loop: CASSRAVSSYNEQFF. CDR3 DNA sequence: TGTGCTAGCAGCCGAGCGGTAAGCTCCTACAATGAGCAGTTCTTC.

The chain couples TRBV7-2 to TRBJ2-3; TRBD2 agrees at 9 bases. J was trimmed by 0 bases and V by 4 bases; bases with no gene match: 8. This CDR3 region has 17 residues. Germline V gene sequence: CDR1 SGHTA, CDR2 FQGNSA. The CDR3 loop is CASSSKVAGVSTDTQYF. The CDR3, as DNA: TGTGCCAGCAGCTCGAAAGTAGCGGGGGTGAGCACAGATACGCAGTATTTT.

The rearrangement links TRBV18 to TRBJ1-1; TRBD1 matches 7 bases. This CDR3 contains 15 residues. The germline gives CDR1 KGHSH, CDR2 LQKENI. J lost 7 bases, V lost 1 base, and 9 bases had no gene match. CDR3 DNA sequence: TGTGCCAGCTCACCACGTAACAGGGGTGGCGGTGAAGCTTTCTTT. It yields the protein CASSPRNRGGGEAFF. Complete variable domain (other parts from reference TRBV18 and TRBJ1-1): NAGVMQNPRHLVRRRGQEARLRCSPMKGHSHVYWYRQLPEEGLKFMVYLQKENIIDESGMPKERFSAEFPKEGPSILRIQQVVRGDSAAYFCASSPRNRGGGEAFFGQGTRLTVV.

The chain couples TRBV25-1 to TRBJ2-1; 7 bases fit TRBD2. This CDR3 contains 15 residues. The junction had 11 bases not matched to a gene; V was cut back by 5 bases and J by 7 bases. From germline, CDR1 is MGHDK and CDR2 SYGVNS. CDR3 sequence: CASSNWDAGLNEQFF. Written as DNA, the CDR3 is TGTGCCAGCAGTAATTGGGACGCGGGACTAAATGAGCAGTTCTTC.

The genes are TRBV30 and TRBJ1-4; possibly TRBD1 for D (6 bases). The CDR3 is 14 amino acids. In germline, CDR1 is GTSNPN, CDR2 SVGIG (reference sequence). With 0 bases removed from V and 7 bases from J, the gap between germline ends came to 12 bases. The CDR3 protein is CAWSVGGDGEKLFF. For the CDR3, the DNA is TGTGCCTGGAGTGTAGGGGGAGACGGTGAAAAACTGTTTTTT.

This clone was picked up one time. This chain connects TRBV5-8 to TRBJ2-5; no clear D gene. The CDR3 is 13 amino acids. V gave up 2 bases and J gave up 3 bases, with 8 bases separating them. CDR1 SGHTS and CDR2 YDEGEE come from the germline V gene. CDR3 loop: CASSLWSEETQYF. The CDR3 nucleotides read TGTGCCAGCAGCTTATGGTCAGAAGAGACCCAGTACTTC.

This clone was counted a few times. The V and J genes are TRBV7-9 and TRBJ1-5; tentative D call: TRBD1 (6 bases). Germline V CDR1 and CDR2: SEHNR, FQNEAQ (reference sequence). The CDR3 contains 12 residues. Trimming took 4 bases from V and 11 from J, leaving 12 bases between them. The CDR3 DNA follows: TGTGCCAGCAGCTACGGAGAGGGGGCCCAGCATTTT. Protein sequence: CASSYGEGAQHF.

This chain links TRBV13 with TRBJ2-5, with 13 bases aligning to TRBD2. V dropped 5 bases and J dropped 5; count of bases not matched to a gene: 8. From germline, CDR1 is PRHDT and CDR2 FYEKMQ (reference sequence). The CDR3 runs 16 residues. CDR3 in DNA: TGTGCCAGCAGCCTCAGACTAGCGGGGGGCCGCGAGACCCAGTACTTC. Its translation is CASSLRLAGGRETQYF.

The chain uses TRBV12-3 or TRBV12-4 and TRBJ1-2, with 8 bases identical to TRBD1. Trimming took 5 bases from V and 8 from J; bases not matched to a gene: 7. The CDR3 is made up of 13 amino acids. The CDR3 is CASSLDRGVGYTF. The DNA of the CDR3 is TGTGCCAGCAGTCTCGACAGGGGCGTGGGCTACACCTTC.

This rearrangement joins TRBV6-5 to TRBJ1-2, with D uncertain. Trimming took 2 bases from V and 4 from J, leaving 8 bases between them. In germline, CDR1 is MNHEY, CDR2 SVGAGI. This CDR3 is 13 amino acids long. CDR3 in amino acids: CASSYGGFYGYTF. The CDR3, as DNA: TGTGCCAGCAGTTACGGCGGGTTCTATGGCTACACCTTC.

This chain joins TRBV11-2 and TRBJ2-7; the D gene is possibly TRBD1 (6 bases). The CDR3 is 17 residues long. Trimming left V 5 bases short and J 2 bases short, with 22 bases between. Looked up from germline, CDR1 is SGHAT and CDR2 is FQNNGV. The CDR3 reads CASSPIYWTARPYEQYF. Written as DNA, the CDR3 is TGTGCCAGCAGCCCAATATACTGGACAGCCAGACCCTACGAGCAGTACTTC.

This chain links TRBV29-1 with TRBJ2-3, with 11 bases matching TRBD2. The CDR3 contains 15 residues. Unmatched junction bases numbered 7, after V lost 4 bases and J lost 4 bases. The germline V gene encodes CDR1 SQVTM and CDR2 ANQGSEA. CDR3 DNA sequence: TGCAGCGTTGGGGTTACTAGCGGGGGAGCAGATACGCAGTATTTT. This encodes CSVGVTSGGADTQYF.

The rearrangement links TRBV7-2 to TRBJ1-5; D is unresolved. The CDR3 spans 12 residues. Germline V gene lookup returns CDR1 SGHTA and CDR2 FQGNSA. Trimming took 5 bases from V and 4 from J, leaving 6 bases between them. DNA for the CDR3: TGTGCCAGCAGCCCCTATAATCAGCCCCAGCATTTT. Its protein is CASSPYNQPQHF.

J is TRBJ1-5 and V is TRBV6-1; perhaps TRBD1 as D (5 bases). Trimming pared 3 bases from V and 4 bases from J, leaving 7 bases between. Germline loops: CDR1 MNHNS, CDR2 SASEGT. The CDR3 loop spans 13 amino acids. The CDR3 here is CASSDGGNQPQHF. In DNA form, the CDR3 reads TGTGCCAGCAGTGATGGGGGGAATCAGCCCCAGCATTTT.

The rearrangement uses TRBV9 and TRBJ2-1, with no clear D. The CDR3 contains 13 residues. Germline CDR1 is SGDLS and CDR2 is YYNGEE. Trimming removed 3 bases at V and 7 bases at J, with 11 bases between. CDR3 bases: TGTGCCAGCAGCGGATTTATCGGGAATGAGCAGTTCTTC. It codes for CASSGFIGNEQFF.

The chain's CDR3 is CASSLPGLVGYTF. CDR3 nucleotide sequence: TGTGCCAGCAGCTTACCCGGACTTGTAGGCTACACCTTC. The chain links TRBV7-2 to TRBJ1-2; D unclear. There are 13 residues in the CDR3. The V gene lost 2 bases and the J gene lost 8 bases, with 12 bases spanning the gap. CDR1 is SGHTA, CDR2 FQGNSA, per germline. The full variable domain, with the rest looked up from reference TRBV7-2 and TRBJ1-2, is GAGVSQSPSNKVTEKGKDVELRCDPISGHTALYWYRQSLGQGLEFLIYFQGNSAPDKSGLPSDRFSAERTGGSVSTLTIQRTQQEDSAVYLCASSLPGLVGYTFGSGTRLTVV.

The V gene is TRBV6-5, the J gene TRBJ2-1; 7 nucleotides match TRBD1. J lost 7 bases, V lost 6 bases, and 6 bases had no gene match. This CDR3 spans 13 amino acids. The germline CDR1 and CDR2 sequences are MNHEY and SVGAGI. CDR3 region: CASRGQDWNEQFF. As DNA, the CDR3 is TGTGCCAGCAGAGGACAGGATTGGAATGAGCAGTTCTTC.

The rearrangement joins TRBV7-9 to TRBJ1-1, with D perhaps matching TRBD1 (6 bases). Germline lookup yields CDR1 SEHNR and CDR2 FQNEAQ (reference sequence). V was cut by 5 bases and J by 2 bases, with 18 bases left in between. The CDR3 spans 16 residues. CDR3 amino acids: CASSRTRTAPNTEAFF. CDR3 nucleotide sequence: TGTGCCAGCAGCCGGACCAGGACAGCCCCTAACACTGAAGCTTTCTTT.

This clone was seen more than once but under ten times. This chain joins TRBV7-8 and TRBJ1-5, with D possibly TRBD1 on 5 matching bases. Trimming removed 1 base from V and 0 bases from J, with 10 bases in between. From germline, CDR1 is SGHVS and CDR2 FQNEAQ. This CDR3 is 16 amino acids long. The CDR3 loop reads CASSLEGGASNQPQHF. The CDR3 DNA follows: TGTGCCAGCAGCTTAGAGGGTGGGGCTAGCAATCAGCCCCAGCATTTT.

The V gene is TRBV5-1, the J gene TRBJ2-7; 11 bases align to TRBD1. The V and J ends lost 3 bases and 6 bases, in that order; junction bases with no gene match: 5. The CDR3 is 14 residues long. CDR1 and CDR2 (germline): SGHRS, YFSETQ. CDR3 loop: CASSSGQGALEQYF. In DNA form, the CDR3 reads TGCGCCAGCAGCTCCGGACAGGGGGCTCTCGAGCAGTACTTC.

This clone was found a few times. This CDR3 is CASSRQGTGEDTQYF. The CDR3 DNA reads TGTGCCAGCAGCCGGCAGGGGACAGGGGAAGATACGCAGTATTTT. The chain combines TRBV5-4 with TRBJ2-3; TRBD1 matches at 10 bases. Germline CDR1 is SGHNT and CDR2 is YYREEE (reference sequence). The trim removed 4 bases at V and 5 bases at J, leaving 7 bases unmatched. This CDR3 is built from 15 residues.

This chain connects TRBV6-5 to TRBJ1-6; weak D call: TRBD1 (5 bases). The CDR3 contains 14 residues. Germline V gene lookup returns CDR1 MNHEY and CDR2 SVGAGI. The V end lost 6 bases, the J end lost 9 bases, and 15 bases lay between the germline ends. Here the CDR3 DNA reads TGTGCCAGCAGGTCGACAGCGACTTCTTCACCCCTCCACTTT. It encodes CASRSTATSSPLHF.

The chain joins TRBV10-1 to TRBJ2-5, with D possibly being TRBD2 (6 bases). Trimming shortened V by 0 bases and J by 4 bases, and 15 bases separated the two germline ends. There are 16 residues in the CDR3. CDR1 is WNHNN, CDR2 SYGVQD, per germline (reference sequence). The CDR3 spells CASSESRGLLRETQYF. The DNA of the CDR3 is TGCGCCAGCAGTGAGTCTCGGGGACTCCTCCGAGAGACCCAGTACTTC.